What follows is one TCR beta chain and its context. What it recognizes is unknown. This specimen belongs to a study of OX40 agonist ivuxolimab in advanced cancers. Points from the study as a whole: There was clonal expansion of CD4+ and CD8+ blood T cells by week 6 at 0.1 to 3.0 mg/kg. Several nonresponders also turned out to have low normalized T-cell clonal expansion.

Germline CDR1 reads MNHNY; CDR2 reads SVGAGI (reference sequence). V was trimmed by 7 bases and J by 6 bases, leaving 18 bases between them. The CDR3 is 15 residues long. Some clones are missing from TCRdb's copy, which holds only in-frame ones; the method was immunoSEQ multiplex PCR. This table has roughly 99,000 clones, about 91% appearing once. The receptor was derived from an adult with an advanced solid tumor such as melanoma, head and neck, liver or kidney cancer. This chain links TRBV6-6 with TRBJ1-4; D is ambiguous. The sequences come from CD4+ or CD8+ T cells sorted from blood, collected in a trial of the OX40 agonist ivuxolimab. CDR3 loop: CASTPGRRGDEKLFF. CDR3 in DNA: TGTGCCAGCACTCCCGGACGGAGAGGAGATGAAAAACTGTTTTTT.